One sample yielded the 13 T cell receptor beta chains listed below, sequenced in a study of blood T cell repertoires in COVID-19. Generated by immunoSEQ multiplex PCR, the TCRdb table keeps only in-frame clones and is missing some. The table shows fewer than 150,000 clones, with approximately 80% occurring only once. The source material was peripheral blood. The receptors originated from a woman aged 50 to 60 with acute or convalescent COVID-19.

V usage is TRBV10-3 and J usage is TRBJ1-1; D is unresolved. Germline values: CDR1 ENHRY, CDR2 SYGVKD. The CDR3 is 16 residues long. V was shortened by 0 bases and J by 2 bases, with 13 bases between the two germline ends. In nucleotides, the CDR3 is TGTGCCATCAGTGAGTCGGTTCGATCTATTAACACTGAAGCTTTCTTT. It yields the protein CAISESVRSINTEAFF.

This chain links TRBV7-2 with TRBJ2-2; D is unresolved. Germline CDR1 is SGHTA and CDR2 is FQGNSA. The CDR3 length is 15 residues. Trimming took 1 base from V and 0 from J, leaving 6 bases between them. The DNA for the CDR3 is TGTGCCAGCAGCTTAGTCTCGGCGAACACCGGGGAGCTGTTTTTT. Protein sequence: CASSLVSANTGELFF.

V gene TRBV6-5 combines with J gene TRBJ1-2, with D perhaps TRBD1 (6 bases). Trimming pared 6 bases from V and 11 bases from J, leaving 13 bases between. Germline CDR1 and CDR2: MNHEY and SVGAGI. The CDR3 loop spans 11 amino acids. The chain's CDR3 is CASRSQGWYTF. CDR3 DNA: TGTGCCAGCAGAAGTCAGGGGTGGTACACCTTC.

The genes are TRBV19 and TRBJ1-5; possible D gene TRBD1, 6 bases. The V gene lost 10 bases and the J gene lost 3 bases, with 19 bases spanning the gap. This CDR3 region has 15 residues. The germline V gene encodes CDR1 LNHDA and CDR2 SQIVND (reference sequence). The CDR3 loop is CATRQGSWHNQPQHF. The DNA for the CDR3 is TGTGCCACCCGCCAGGGGAGCTGGCACAATCAGCCCCAGCATTTT.

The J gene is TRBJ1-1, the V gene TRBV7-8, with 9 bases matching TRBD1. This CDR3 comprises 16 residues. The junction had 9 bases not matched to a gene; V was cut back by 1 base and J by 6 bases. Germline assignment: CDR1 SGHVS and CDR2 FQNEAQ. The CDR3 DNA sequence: TGTGCCAGCAGCTTAGTACAGGGGGCGTTTAATGCTGAAGCTTTCTTT. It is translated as CASSLVQGAFNAEAFF.

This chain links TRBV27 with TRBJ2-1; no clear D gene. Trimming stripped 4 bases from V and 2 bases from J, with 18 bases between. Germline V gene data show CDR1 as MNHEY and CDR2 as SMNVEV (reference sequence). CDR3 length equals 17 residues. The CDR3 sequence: CASSSSTNYFTYNEQFF. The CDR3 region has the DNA TGTGCCAGCAGTTCCTCTACAAACTACTTTACCTACAATGAGCAGTTCTTC.

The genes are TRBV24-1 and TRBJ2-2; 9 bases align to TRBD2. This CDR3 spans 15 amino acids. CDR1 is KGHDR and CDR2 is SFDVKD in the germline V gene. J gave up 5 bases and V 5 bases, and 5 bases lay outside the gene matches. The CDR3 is CATSGLAGRTGELFF. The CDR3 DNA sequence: TGTGCCACCAGTGGTCTAGCGGGGCGGACCGGGGAGCTGTTTTTT.

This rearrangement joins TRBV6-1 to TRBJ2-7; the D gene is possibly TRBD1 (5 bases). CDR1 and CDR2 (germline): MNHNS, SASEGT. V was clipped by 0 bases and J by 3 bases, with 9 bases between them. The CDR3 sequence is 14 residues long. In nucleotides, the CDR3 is TGTGCCAGCAGTGAAGCCGCCAGGGACTACGAGCAGTACTTC. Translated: CASSEAARDYEQYF.

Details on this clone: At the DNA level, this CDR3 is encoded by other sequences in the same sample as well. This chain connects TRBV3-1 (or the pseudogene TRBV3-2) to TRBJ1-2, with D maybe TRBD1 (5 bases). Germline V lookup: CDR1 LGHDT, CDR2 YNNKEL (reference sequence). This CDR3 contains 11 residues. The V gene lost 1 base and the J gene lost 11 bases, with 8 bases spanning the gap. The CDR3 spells CASSQGAGYTF. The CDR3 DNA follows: TGTGCCAGCAGCCAAGGGGCAGGGTACACCTTC.

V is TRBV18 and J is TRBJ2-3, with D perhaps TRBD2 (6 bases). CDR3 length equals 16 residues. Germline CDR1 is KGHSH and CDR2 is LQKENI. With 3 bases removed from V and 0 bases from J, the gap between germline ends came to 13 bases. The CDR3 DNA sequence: TGTGCCAGCTCACCTCCGGGGGTCAGAAGCACAGATACGCAGTATTTT. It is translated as CASSPPGVRSTDTQYF.

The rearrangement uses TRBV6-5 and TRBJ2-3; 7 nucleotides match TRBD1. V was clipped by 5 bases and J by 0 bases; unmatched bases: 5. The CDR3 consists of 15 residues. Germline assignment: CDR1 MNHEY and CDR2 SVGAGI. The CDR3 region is CASSRQGSSTDTQYF. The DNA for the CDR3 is TGTGCCAGCAGTCGACAGGGCTCTAGCACAGATACGCAGTATTTT.

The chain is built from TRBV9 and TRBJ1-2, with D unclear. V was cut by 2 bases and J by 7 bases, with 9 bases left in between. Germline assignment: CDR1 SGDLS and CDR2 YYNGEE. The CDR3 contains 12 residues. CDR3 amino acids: CASSVAGGGYTF. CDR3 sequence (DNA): TGTGCCAGCAGCGTCGCAGGAGGTGGCTACACCTTC.

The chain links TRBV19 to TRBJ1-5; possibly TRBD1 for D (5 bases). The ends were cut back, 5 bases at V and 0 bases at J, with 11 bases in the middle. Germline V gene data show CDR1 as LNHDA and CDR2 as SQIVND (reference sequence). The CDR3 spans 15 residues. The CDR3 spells CASSSGLLSNQPQHF. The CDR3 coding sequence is TGTGCCAGTAGTTCGGGACTCCTTAGCAATCAGCCCCAGCATTTT.